The sequence of this T cell receptor beta chain was determined in a study of cytomegalovirus exposure and HLA in healthy donors (dated by TCRdb to between 2016 and 2019). Regarding the study in general: An earlier analysis of several hundred of the donors reported around 280 Gb of sequence data and roughly 120 million unique TCR beta sequences obtained from around 190 million T cells. Several DR-DQ haplotypes were handled as single units for association and clustering because linkage in the cohort was strong. The study aimed to test whether cataloging public T cell receptors could reveal signatures of past pathogen exposure. The genetic ancestry cluster associated with self-reported Caucasian donors included roughly four fifths of the 300 to 450 genotyped donors. HLA typing included class I and class II loci at four-digit resolution. A separate validation cohort of approximately 120 different subjects was used in addition to the approximately 700-subject first cohort. Rather than using new phenotypic data, the later analysis identified candidate immune exposures from TCR beta sequences and from how often those sequences occurred across donors. Typing coverage differed by locus: A, B, C, DRB1 and DQB1 were typed in about 620-640 donors, DQA1 in roughly 500, DPA1 in some 610, and DPB1 in approximately 450. The study combined high-throughput TCR immunosequencing, statistical association of individual TCRs with disease status, and machine learning to predict cytomegalovirus infection status. All discovery cohort repertoires had been generated on a single sequencing platform. An early release that covered 500 to 800 HLA-typed donors contained about 290 gigabases of sequencing data and tens of millions of unique TCR sequences. The T cell repertoires of about 700 subjects were profiled by immunosequencing and related to cytomegalovirus serostatus. An earlier analysis of around 540 of the donors applied high-throughput TCR beta sequencing to assess whether each TCR beta V gene segment acted as functional or pseudogenic. Among around 400 genotyped donors of the cohort, an average of 235,054 unique TCR beta nucleotide sequences were sequenced per donor, 15% to 20% of them non-productive. In a later analysis, previously published TCR beta repertoires from more than 500 donors were re-analyzed and high-resolution HLA genotyping was added so that TCR occurrence patterns could be studied. Alongside the repertoire data, information on donor age, sex, ethnicity and CMV serostatus was compiled. In a later genetic analysis, genome-wide SNP genotypes for 398 of the 666 donors were used, and that subset was treated as a discovery cohort.

The cohort consisted of approximately 670 healthy bone marrow donors. At the time of sampling, every cohort member was nominally healthy, though immune exposures that went unrecorded were likely present. The donor was CMV seronegative and belonged to the group of more than 300 seronegative cohort members. Each donor provided a peripheral blood sample, and peripheral blood mononuclear cells were used for TCR beta sequencing. Genomic DNA extraction from the blood cell samples was performed with the Qiagen DNeasy Blood Extraction Kit. Comment on this clone: The antigen this receptor binds is unknown. No base quality values were provided; no much bigger clone lies one nucleotide off. Other nucleotide sequences from this sample produce the same CDR3.

Library creation used the immunoSEQ multiplex PCR assay. A mixture of 60 forward primers for TCR Vbeta segments and 13 reverse primers for TCR Jbeta segments was used in the multiplex PCR. The CDR3 region of rearranged TCR beta genes was amplified from genomic DNA by a multiplex PCR assay. Amplified TCR beta libraries were sequenced as 87-base-pair reads on the Illumina HiSeq System. On the study's bioinformatics: In a later analysis, tens of millions of unique TCR beta chains were counted across the roughly 610 repertoires, and approximately 11 million of these chains were shared by at least two donors. Raw reads were error-corrected and collapsed into unique sequences with a nearest-neighbor algorithm that merged closely related sequences to remove PCR and sequencing errors. To assign V, D and J gene segments, CDR3 sequences were aligned to IMGT reference sequences. Each retained sequence needed at least a six-nucleotide match to both a V gene segment and a J gene segment. A rearrangement was called productive if the CDR3 had no stop codons and remained in frame with V and J, and every other rearrangement was called non-productive. Following IMGT convention, CDR3 was defined as the stretch from the second conserved V-encoded cysteine to the conserved J-encoded phenylalanine. In an earlier analysis of some 550 of the donors, sequences lacking an unambiguous match to a single V gene segment were excluded. An earlier analysis of just under 600 of the donors called V segments functional above 56.7% productive rearrangements and segregating when the between-donor standard deviation exceeded 5%. To diagnose cytomegalovirus status from the catalog of TCR beta chain sequences, a statistical classification framework was built. In a later analysis, V and J genes were assigned by comparing TCR nucleotide sequences against IMGT/GENE-DB human TR gene sequences. Using the TCRdist pipeline, a later analysis assigned CDR3 sequences along with most-parsimonious VDJ recombination scenarios. In a later analysis, each TCR beta chain was defined by its CDR3 amino acid sequence together with its V-gene family, and reads lacking a unique V-gene family were excluded. In a later analysis, 500 to 650 highly shared, low-generation-probability nucleotide sequences were removed to address suspected cross-contamination and a sequencing artifact. A later analysis calculated a clonal expansion index for each public chain from normalized within-repertoire ranks of inferred template counts. In a later analysis, generation probabilities were computed using a VDJ recombination model fitted to out-of-frame rearrangements, and the results were checked against IGoR. Hypergeometric tests were used in a later analysis to score TCR-TCR, TCR-HLA and TCR-CMV co-occurrence, with a repertoire-size bias correction applied to the TCR pairs. In a later analysis, false discovery rates were estimated by permuting HLA or CMV assignments 20 times. A later analysis grouped co-occurring TCRs with DBSCAN, adding TCRdist sequence similarity when clustering within HLA-allele-positive subsets. Repertoires with fewer than 30,000 or more than 120,000 public chains were left out of co-occurrence clustering, as were about five repertoires with anomalous nucleotide sharing. As stored in TCRdb, this immuneACCESS dataset retains in-frame rearrangements with V and J assigned. A fraction of the clones does not appear; measured against another copy, unresolved V genes explain less than half of the discrepancy, and the remainder lacks a known reason. The V and J calls and clone size come from that table; D and trimming were worked out from the DNA. In all, the sample holds around 110,000 clones, and around 75% of those were seen once. The leading ten clones occupy 1.6% of the sample.

The CDR3 runs 13 residues from the cysteine to the phenylalanine. Only the CDR3 DNA is retained, 39 bases long and in frame from the first base. From the germline V gene, CDR1 is SNHLY and CDR2 is FYNNEI. V is pared back by 4 bases and J by 2 bases, with 9 bases lying between the germline termini. General conclusions and limits of the study: In a later analysis, several top co-occurrence clusters were reported to appear linked to parvovirus B19, influenza, CMV and Epstein-Barr virus. In a later analysis, HLA-associated TCR beta chains were found to be more clonally expanded and to have lower generation probabilities than equally common non-associated chains. The classifier was reported to diagnose cytomegalovirus status with high specificity and sensitivity in both the original cohort and the validation cohort. Roughly uniform sequencing depth across donors was assumed in presence/absence analyses, although this assumption may not hold. HLA typing was unavailable for some donors at each locus, so association tests used only the typed subset. The authors suggested that the approach could potentially be generalized to other disease states and immunological phenotypes. An earlier analysis of 450 to 750 of the donors showed that most TCR beta V segments appeared in productive rearrangements either about 90% or about 30% of the time, which broadly matched IMGT annotations. The only immune exposure information available for the cohort was CMV serostatus. In a later analysis, the rate of TCR association differed among HLA loci, with DRB1 alleles having the most associated TCRs and HLA-C alleles having the fewest. A few of the identified cytomegalovirus-associated TCR beta chains were confirmed in vitro to be specific for cytomegalovirus antigens. While some public TCRs were present in many individuals, most TCR sequences turned up only very rarely across donors. Only TCR beta chains were sequenced in this cohort, and the absence of alpha or paired-chain data limited detectable features. A cluster of highly shared sequence variants was judged likely to be a technical artifact of the sequencing pipeline. Some IMGT-functional V segments, including TRBV6-2 and TRBV6-3, could not be told apart with the 87-base-pair reads, so those segments were excluded. In a later analysis, 16,951 TCR beta sequences were associated with specific HLA alleles at a false discovery rate of 0.05. A further reported finding was that TCR beta sequences accurately predicted the HLA-A and HLA-B alleles for most subjects in the first cohort. When HLA alleles, especially DR and DQ, strongly co-occurred, attributing TCR associations to individual alleles was difficult. The study gave a list of under 200 TCR beta chains associated with cytomegalovirus. Linkage disequilibrium might explain the correlated functional status among segregating V segments, but an unknown experimental factor could not be ruled out. Around 16 rarely observed V segments, including chromosome 9 orphons, were excluded from the earlier analysis of a few hundred of the donors because counts were too low. According to a later analysis, most CMV-associated TCR beta chains appeared to be HLA-restricted, and the HLA associations seemed to be driven largely by CMV exposure. An association between a missense DCLRE1C variant and V-gene and J-gene trimming of TCR beta chains was found in a later genetic analysis and replicated in an independent cohort. Compared with the 666-donor mean, donors in an Asian-associated ancestry cluster had fewer N-insertions in productive TCRs, according to a later genetic analysis.

The rearranged segments are TRBV2 and TRBJ2-7; TRBD1 might be the D gene, on 5 matching bases. Material for sequencing was PBMCs. The sequence came from a woman younger than 35 in good health and CMV-seronegative. Here is the DNA: TGTGCCAGCAGTGGTCAGGGTCCCTACGAGCAGTACTTC. Its translation is CASSGQGPYEQYF.